This T cell receptor beta chain was found in a study of blood T cells in healthy people across ages. General observations from the study: The unsorted PBMCs prevented any conclusive comparison of naive versus antigen-experienced cells.

Each sample provided at least 6 micrograms of extracted total RNA. Alongside a J-beta primer mix, a sample-barcoded 5' primer served in a second PCR lasting roughly 7 to 11 cycles. Researchers report that a template-switch adaptor with 12 random nucleotides tagged each cDNA molecule. MiXCR, run by TCRdb on the 5' RACE reads, gives a single entry per CDR3 protein. Among around 1.5 million distinct CDR3 sequences, approximately 59% were seen once, and the ten largest hold 6.5% to 8.5%. V lost 5 bases and J lost 6, with 8 bases in between. Germline CDR1 is SNHLY and CDR2 is FYNNEI. The CDR3 is 12 residues long. As regards this clonotype: What it binds is unknown.

This TCR derives from a man aged 18 to 29 in good health. The genes are TRBV2 and TRBJ1-5; D is undetermined. Sequenced input: blood. CDR3 sequence (DNA): TGTGCCAGCAGTCTCCATAGTCAGCCCCAGCATTTT. It is translated as CASSLHSQPQHF.